This TCR beta chain was observed in a study of shared clonotypes between healthy human individuals. Regarding this clone: Its antigen remains unidentified.

In the naive CD8 group, cells lacked CD45RO and were positively selected for CCR7, so terminally differentiated effector memory CD45RA+ cells were left out. Among the donors, all were Caucasian adults who lived in Nashville, Tennessee. The CDR3 is made up of 16 amino acids. Trimming took off 6 bases at V and 1 base at J, with 19 bases between the two ends. Germline V gene data show CDR1 as MDHEN and CDR2 as SYDVKM. Findings of the study overall: Clonotype sharing among donors, it was expected, would be affected by sequencing depth. Researchers sampled blood only, noting tissue repertoires likely differ. A generally larger estimated richness was seen in naive subsets than in memory subsets.

Some clones are missing from TCRdb's copy, which holds only in-frame ones; the method was immunoSEQ multiplex PCR. The sample carries around 650,000 clones, approximately 96% recorded once. This chain uses TRBV28 with TRBJ2-7; D may be TRBD1 or TRBD2 (5 bases each). Sequences were obtained from naive CD8+ T cells sorted from blood. The clonotype originates from a woman aged 30 to 39 in good health. CDR3 residues: CASRALEAGLSYEQYF. CDR3 coding DNA: TGTGCCAGCAGGGCTTTGGAGGCAGGGTTGTCCTACGAGCAGTACTTC.